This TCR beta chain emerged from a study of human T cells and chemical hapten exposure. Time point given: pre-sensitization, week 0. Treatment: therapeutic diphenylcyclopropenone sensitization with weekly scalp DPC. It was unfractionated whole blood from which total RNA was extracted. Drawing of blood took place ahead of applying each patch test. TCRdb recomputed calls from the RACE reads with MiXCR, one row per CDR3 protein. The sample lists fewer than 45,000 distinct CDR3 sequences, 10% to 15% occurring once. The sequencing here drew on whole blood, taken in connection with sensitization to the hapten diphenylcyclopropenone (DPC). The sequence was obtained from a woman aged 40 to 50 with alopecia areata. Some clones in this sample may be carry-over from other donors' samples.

The CDR3 sequence: CASSLGALYNEQFF. CDR3 in DNA: TGTGCCAGCAGTCTAGGGGCACTATACAATGAGCAGTTCTTC. The chain recombines TRBV28 with TRBJ2-1, with D tentatively TRBD1 (5 bases). The V end lost 5 bases, the J end lost 4 bases, and 12 bases lay between the germline ends. The germline gives CDR1 MDHEN, CDR2 SYDVKM. The CDR3 has 14 amino acids. The full variable domain, rest sourced from reference TRBV28 and TRBJ2-1, is DVKVTQSSRYLVKRTGEKVFLECVQDMDHENMFWYRQDPGLGLRLIYFSYDVKMKEKGDIPEGYSVSREKKERFSLILESASTNQTSMYLCASSLGALYNEQFFGPGTRLTVL.